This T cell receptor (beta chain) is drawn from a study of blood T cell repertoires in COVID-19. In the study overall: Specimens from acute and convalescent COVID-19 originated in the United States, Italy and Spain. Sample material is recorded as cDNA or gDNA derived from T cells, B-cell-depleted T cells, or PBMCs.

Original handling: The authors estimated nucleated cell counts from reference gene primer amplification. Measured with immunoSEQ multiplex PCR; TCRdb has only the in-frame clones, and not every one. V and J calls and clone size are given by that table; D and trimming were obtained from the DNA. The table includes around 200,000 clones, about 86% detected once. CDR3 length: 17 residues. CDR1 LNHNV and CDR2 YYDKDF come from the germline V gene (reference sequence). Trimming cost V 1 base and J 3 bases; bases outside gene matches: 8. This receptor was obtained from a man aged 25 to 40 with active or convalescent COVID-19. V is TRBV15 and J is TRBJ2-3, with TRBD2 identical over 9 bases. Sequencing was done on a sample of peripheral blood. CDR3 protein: CATSRVRLAGSTDTQYF. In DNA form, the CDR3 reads TGTGCCACCAGCAGAGTCCGGCTAGCGGGATCAACAGATACGCAGTATTTT.